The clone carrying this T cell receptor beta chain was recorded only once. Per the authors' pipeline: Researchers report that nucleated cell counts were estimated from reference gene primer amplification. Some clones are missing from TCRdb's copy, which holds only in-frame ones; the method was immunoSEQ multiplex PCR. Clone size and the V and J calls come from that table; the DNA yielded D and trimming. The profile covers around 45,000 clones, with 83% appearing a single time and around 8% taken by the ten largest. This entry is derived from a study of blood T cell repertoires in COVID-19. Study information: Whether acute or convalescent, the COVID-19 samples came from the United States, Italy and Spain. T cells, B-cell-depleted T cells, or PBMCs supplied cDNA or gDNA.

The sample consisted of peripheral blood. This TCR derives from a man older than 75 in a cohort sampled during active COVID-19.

The CDR3 nucleotides are TGTGCCAGCAGCTTGGGCCGGGACAGGGGAGGAGGGTACAATGAGCAGTTCTTC. Encoded protein: CASSLGRDRGGGYNEQFF. V gene TRBV5-4 combines with J gene TRBJ2-1; 10 bases are shared with TRBD1. J gave up 4 bases and V 0 bases, and 10 bases lay outside the gene matches. The length of the CDR3 is 18 residues. Germline CDR1 reads SGHNT; CDR2 reads YYREEE (reference sequence).